The 17 T cell receptor beta chains in this list originate from one sample, sequenced in a study of T cell responses to AZD1222 COVID-19 vaccine. The assay was immunoSEQ multiplex PCR, and TCRdb's table has in-frame clones only and misses some. Of some 81,000 clones in the sample, 80% to 90% were seen once. The sequences come from peripheral blood, collected 28 days after the second AZD1222 dose. The origin of the receptors is an adult who received the AZD1222 COVID-19 vaccine.

V and J are TRBV7-2 and TRBJ2-7, with TRBD2 matching over 9 bases. CDR3 size: 15 residues. Per the germline V gene, CDR1 is SGHTA and CDR2 is FQGNSA. The junction had 3 bases not matched to a gene; V was cut back by 2 bases and J by 1 base. CDR3 sequence reads: CASSLISGGSYEQYF. DNA of the CDR3: TGTGCCAGCAGCTTAATTAGCGGGGGATCCTACGAGCAGTACTTC.

This clone came up once. This chain connects TRBV7-2 to TRBJ1-2, with D perhaps TRBD1 (6 bases). The germline CDR1 and CDR2 sequences are SGHTA and FQGNSA. Trimming removed 4 bases at V and 4 bases at J, with 16 bases between. The CDR3 consists of 15 residues. CDR3 in amino acids: CASSSLRQASYGYTF. In nucleotides, the CDR3 is TGTGCCAGCAGCTCCTTAAGACAGGCCTCCTATGGCTACACCTTC. Full variable domain (remainder filled in from reference TRBV7-2 and TRBJ1-2): GAGVSQSPSNKVTEKGKDVELRCDPISGHTALYWYRQSLGQGLEFLIYFQGNSAPDKSGLPSDRFSAERTGGSVSTLTIQRTQQEDSAVYLCASSSLRQASYGYTFGSGTRLTVV.

The rearrangement links TRBV19 to TRBJ2-3, with TRBD1 matching over 7 bases. This CDR3 region has 16 residues. After removal of 6 bases from V and 1 base from J, the junction contained 10 bases not matched to a gene. Per the germline V gene, CDR1 is LNHDA and CDR2 is SQIVND (reference sequence). The CDR3 loop reads CASRGTEFGGTDTQYF. For the CDR3, the DNA is TGTGCCAGTAGGGGGACAGAATTTGGGGGCACAGATACGCAGTATTTT.

The chain has TRBV6-5 and TRBJ2-2, with 7 bases fitting TRBD1. Per the germline V gene, CDR1 is MNHEY and CDR2 is SVGAGI. The V segment lost 11 bases and the J segment 0 bases; nucleotides outside the gene matches: 3. The CDR3 contains 13 residues. The CDR3 spells CAGQEPNTGELFF. CDR3 in DNA: TGTGCCGGACAGGAGCCGAACACCGGGGAGCTGTTTTTT.

V usage is TRBV28 and J usage is TRBJ2-3; either TRBD1 or TRBD2 may fit D (5 bases each). The germline V gene has CDR1 MDHEN and CDR2 SYDVKM. V was pared by 4 bases and J by 6 bases, with 20 bases between. The CDR3 contains 16 residues. The CDR3 nucleotides are TGTGCCAGCAGTTCCCCGGGACCATTCGAACAGGATACGCAGTATTTT. This gives the protein CASSSPGPFEQDTQYF. Supplemented by reference TRBV28 and TRBJ2-3, the full variable domain reads DVKVTQSSRYLVKRTGEKVFLECVQDMDHENMFWYRQDPGLGLRLIYFSYDVKMKEKGDIPEGYSVSREKKERFSLILESASTNQTSMYLCASSSPGPFEQDTQYFGPGTRLTVL.

The chain employs TRBV5-8 and TRBJ1-4; a weak D match, TRBD1 (5 bases). Germline CDR1 is SGHTS and CDR2 is YDEGEE. The CDR3 totals 14 residues. V dropped 2 bases and J dropped 2 bases, with 7 bases sitting between them. The CDR3 region has the DNA TGTGCCAGCAGCTTCCGGGGCACTAATGAAAAACTGTTTTTT. It codes for CASSFRGTNEKLFF.

Judged by abundance, this clone is medium-sized (0.01 to 0.1%). The J gene is TRBJ2-7, the V gene TRBV5-4, with D possibly being TRBD1 (6 bases). The CDR3 loop spans 13 amino acids. Germline CDR1 is SGHNT and CDR2 is YYREEE (reference sequence). The V and J ends lost 5 bases and 2 bases respectively, with 11 bases between them. The CDR3 spells CASRKGGTYEQYF. DNA of the CDR3: TGTGCCAGCAGAAAAGGGGGAACCTACGAGCAGTACTTC. The variable domain in full, with the rest retrieved from reference TRBV5-4 and TRBJ2-7, is ETGVTQSPTHLIKTRGQQVTLRCSSQSGHNTVSWYQQALGQGPQFIFQYYREEENGRGNFPPRFSGLQFPNYSSELNVNALELDDSALYLCASRKGGTYEQYFGPGTRLTVT.

The V call is TRBV7-6, the J call TRBJ2-2; D unclear. This CDR3 comprises 17 residues. In germline, CDR1 is SGHVS, CDR2 FNYEAQ. Trimming cost V 5 bases and J 0 bases, with 16 bases left between them. Written as DNA, the CDR3 is TGTGCCAGCAGCCCGCCCTGGCAAAACGCGAACACCGGGGAGCTGTTTTTT. Protein sequence: CASSPPWQNANTGELFF.

The chain combines TRBV5-5 with TRBJ2-7; tentative D call: TRBD2 (7 bases). The CDR3 is 16 residues long. Germline CDR1 SGHKS, CDR2 YYEKEE (reference sequence). Trimming stripped 0 bases from V and 2 bases from J, with 15 bases between. The CDR3 DNA sequence: TGTGCCAGCAGCTTGGGGGTTGGCGGGGGCGCCTACGAGCAGTACTTC. Protein product: CASSLGVGGGAYEQYF.

This clone is a singleton in its sample. The V gene is TRBV7-9, the J gene TRBJ1-4, with a weak D call TRBD1 (6 bases). From germline, CDR1 is SEHNR and CDR2 FQNEAQ (reference sequence). The CDR3 runs 14 residues. V shed 2 bases and J shed 8 bases, with 12 bases lying between them. The DNA of the CDR3 is TGTGCCAGCAGCTTATCGGGGGCTCGGGAAAAACTGTTTTTT. Translating it yields CASSLSGAREKLFF.

The CDR3 sequence: CSVEDSQGPYEQYF. In DNA, the CDR3 is TGCAGCGTTGAAGATAGTCAGGGGCCCTACGAGCAGTACTTC. The chain joins TRBV29-1 to TRBJ2-7; TRBD1 might be the D (6 bases). Germline V gene lookup returns CDR1 SQVTM and CDR2 ANQGSEA. With 0 bases removed from V and 2 bases from J, the gap between germline ends came to 11 bases. The length of the CDR3 is 14 residues.

The chain employs TRBV7-6 and TRBJ1-5; D remains ambiguous. Trimming removed 5 bases from V and 6 bases from J, with 11 bases in between. This CDR3 contains 13 residues. Germline values: CDR1 SGHVS, CDR2 FNYEAQ. The CDR3 is CASSPTWGQPQHF. The DNA of the CDR3 is TGTGCCAGCAGCCCCACATGGGGTCAGCCCCAGCATTTT. The whole variable domain, remainder taken from reference TRBV7-6 and TRBJ1-5, is GAGVSQSPRYKVTKRGQDVALRCDPISGHVSLYWYRQALGQGPEFLTYFNYEAQQDKSGLPNDRFSAERPEGSISTLTIQRTEQRDSAMYRCASSPTWGQPQHFGDGTRLSIL.

The V gene is TRBV2, the J gene TRBJ2-7; D ambiguous. The V and J ends lost 3 bases and 1 base respectively, with 4 bases between them. CDR1 and CDR2 from the germline V gene are SNHLY and FYNNEI. The CDR3 spans 12 residues. The DNA for the CDR3 is TGTGCCAGCAGTGATAATTCCTACGAGCAGTACTTC. Its protein product is CASSDNSYEQYF. Full variable domain (rest looked up from reference TRBV2 and TRBJ2-7): EPEVTQTPSHQVTQMGQEVILRCVPISNHLYFYWYRQILGQKVEFLVSFYNNEISEKSEIFDDQFSVERPDGSNFTLKIRSTKLEDSAMYFCASSDNSYEQYFGPGTRLTVT.

V usage is TRBV21-1 and J usage is TRBJ1-2; TRBD1 was called by the table and not checked on the DNA. TRBV21-1 has pseudogene status. This CDR3 spans 16 amino acids. CDR3 in amino acids: CASSKDGEETGVGYTF. CDR3 nucleotides: TGTGCCAGCAGCAAAGATGGGGAGGAGACAGGGGTCGGCTACACCTTC.

This chain uses TRBV18 with TRBJ1-1; D is ambiguous. The CDR3 is made up of 14 amino acids. Trimming left V 3 bases short and J 5 bases short, with 13 bases between. CDR1 and CDR2 from the germline V gene are KGHSH and LQKENI. This CDR3 reads CASSPDGRRTEAFF. For the CDR3, the DNA is TGTGCCAGCTCACCCGACGGCAGAAGAACTGAAGCTTTCTTT.

This clone was observed a single time. This chain uses TRBV9 with TRBJ1-4; TRBD1 aligns across 10 bases. The germline CDR1 and CDR2 sequences are SGDLS and YYNGEE. The CDR3 sequence is 14 residues long. The V segment lost 2 bases and the J segment 7 bases; nucleotides outside the gene matches: 2. Here the CDR3 DNA reads TGTGCCAGCAGCGTCCGGGACAGGGGTGAAAAACTGTTTTTT. Translation: CASSVRDRGEKLFF.

The sample holds one count of this clone. This chain joins TRBV6-5 and TRBJ1-5; the D gene is possibly TRBD1 (5 bases). Trimming left V 6 bases short and J 3 bases short, with 9 bases between. This CDR3 has 13 residues. Germline V gene lookup returns CDR1 MNHEY and CDR2 SVGAGI. The CDR3 sequence is CASSRDNNQPQHF. In DNA form, the CDR3 reads TGTGCCAGCAGCAGGGATAACAATCAGCCCCAGCATTTT.